Below are 14 T cell receptor beta chains sequenced from a single sample in a study of T cell responses to AZD1222 COVID-19 vaccine. Clones were read by immunoSEQ multiplex PCR, and TCRdb kept only the in-frame ones, dropping some. The data contain 110,000 to 150,000 clones, 80% to 90% of them singletons. The sample was peripheral blood, taken on day 0 of AZD1222 vaccination. These receptors originate from an adult in good health.

A few counts support this clone. The genes are TRBV11-2 and TRBJ1-3, with a weak D call TRBD1 (5 bases). CDR1 is SGHAT, CDR2 FQNNGV, per germline. V was pared by 1 base and J by 4 bases, with 11 bases between. This CDR3 contains 15 residues. The CDR3: CASSLVQGSGNTIYF. CDR3 DNA sequence: TGTGCCAGCAGCTTAGTGCAGGGATCAGGAAACACCATATATTTT.

This chain links TRBV29-1 with TRBJ1-4; D is undetermined. V dropped 5 bases and J dropped 0 bases, with 7 bases sitting between them. Germline V gene data show CDR1 as SQVTM and CDR2 as ANQGSEA. The length of the CDR3 is 13 residues. Here the CDR3 DNA reads TGCAGCGTTTACAAGGCAACTAATGAAAAACTGTTTTTT. It translates to CSVYKATNEKLFF.

The genes are TRBV4-2 and TRBJ1-1; 7 bases align to TRBD1. Germline lookup yields CDR1 LGHNA and CDR2 YNFKEQ. The V gene end was trimmed by 3 bases and the J gene end by 1 base; junction bases not matched to a gene: 5. There are 15 residues in the CDR3. CDR3 protein: CASSQVRQGNTEAFF. For the CDR3, the DNA is TGTGCCAGCAGCCAGGTTAGACAGGGGAACACTGAAGCTTTCTTT.

A single count supports this clone. The rearrangement uses TRBV5-6 and TRBJ2-1; D remains unclear. There are 13 residues in the CDR3. With 0 bases removed from V and 8 bases from J, the gap between germline ends came to 9 bases. Germline V CDR1 and CDR2: SGHDT, YYEEEE. The CDR3 sequence is CASSLGYGDEQFF. CDR3 nucleotides: TGTGCCAGCAGCTTGGGATATGGGGATGAGCAGTTCTTC.

In its sample, this clone was seen a few times. The chain links TRBV3-1 (or the pseudogene TRBV3-2) to TRBJ2-5; a possible D gene is TRBD1 (6 bases). Germline V gene lookup returns CDR1 LGHDT and CDR2 YNNKEL (reference sequence). V shed 4 bases and J shed 1 base, with 7 bases lying between them. This CDR3 region has 13 residues. The CDR3 nucleotides read TGTGCCAGCAGCCGGACAGTCCAAGAGACCCAGTACTTC. It yields the protein CASSRTVQETQYF.

The rearrangement joins TRBV11-2 to TRBJ1-3; D remains unclear. The V and J ends lost 5 bases and 0 bases respectively, with 2 bases between them. CDR1 and CDR2 (germline): SGHAT, FQNNGV. The length of the CDR3 is 12 residues. The DNA for the CDR3 is TGTGCCAGCAGCCTCTCTGGAAACACCATATATTTT. It translates to CASSLSGNTIYF.

The J gene is TRBJ2-2, the V gene TRBV9; weak D call: TRBD1 (5 bases). The CDR3 is 16 residues long. V lost 4 bases and J lost 4, with 17 bases in between. CDR1 and CDR2 from the germline V gene are SGDLS and YYNGEE. Written as DNA, the CDR3 is TGTGCCAGCAGCCCCCACCCAGGGTCGAGCACCGGGGAGCTGTTTTTT. Translation gives CASSPHPGSSTGELFF.

The V gene is TRBV27, the J gene TRBJ2-7, with D uncertain. The V gene lost 4 bases and the J gene lost 10 bases, with 14 bases spanning the gap. The CDR3 covers 12 residues. From germline, CDR1 is MNHEY and CDR2 SMNVEV (reference sequence). CDR3 in DNA: TGTGCCAGCAGTTATTCCGGTGGTTACCAGTACTTC. Translation gives CASSYSGGYQYF.

The CDR3 DNA follows: TGTGCCAGCATCCTGACAGGGGTAGGCACAGATACGCAGTATTTT. The encoded protein is CASILTGVGTDTQYF. The J gene is TRBJ2-3, the V gene TRBV7-9; 8 bases map to TRBD1. V lost 7 bases and J lost 1; bases outside the gene matches: 7. The CDR3 consists of 15 residues. In germline, CDR1 is SEHNR, CDR2 FQNEAQ (reference sequence).

This clone was seen more than once but under ten times. V gene TRBV20-1 combines with J gene TRBJ1-2, with D possibly matching TRBD1 (5 bases). Germline V gene lookup returns CDR1 DFQATT and CDR2 SNEGSKA (reference sequence). Trimming pared 4 bases from V and 8 bases from J, leaving 11 bases between. The CDR3 loop spans 11 amino acids. In nucleotides, the CDR3 is TGCAGTGCTATTGGGGCGAGGGGCTACACCTTC. It codes for CSAIGARGYTF.

This clone was counted a single time. CDR3 bases: TGTGCCAGCAGCTTAGACGGACAGCCCCAAAATTCACCCCTCCACTTT. Protein sequence: CASSLDGQPQNSPLHF. The rearrangement links TRBV5-4 to TRBJ1-6; possibly TRBD1 for D (6 bases). The CDR3 is 16 amino acids. The germline CDR1 and CDR2 sequences are SGHNT and YYREEE (reference sequence). The germline V and J ends were trimmed by 2 bases and 7 bases, with 16 bases remaining between them.

The chain recombines TRBV12-3 or TRBV12-4 with TRBJ1-3; tentative D call: TRBD1 (5 bases). Trimming stripped 8 bases from V and 3 bases from J, with 8 bases between. This CDR3 spans 12 amino acids. The CDR3 protein is CASRGLGNTIYF. The CDR3 coding sequence is TGTGCCAGCCGGGGCCTTGGAAACACCATATATTTT.

The CDR3 sequence is CASSTVSLGKNIQYF. CDR3 nucleotide sequence: TGTGCCAGTAGCACAGTCTCATTAGGCAAAAACATTCAGTACTTC. This rearrangement joins TRBV19 to TRBJ2-4; D is undetermined. V was pared by 6 bases and J by 3 bases, with 15 bases between. Germline V lookup: CDR1 LNHDA, CDR2 SQIVND (reference sequence). The CDR3 spans 15 residues.

V is TRBV5-1 and J is TRBJ1-2; D gene ambiguous. The germline V gene encodes CDR1 SGHRS and CDR2 YFSETQ. The CDR3 consists of 14 residues. The V and J ends lost 1 base and 1 base respectively, with 8 bases between them. CDR3 sequence (DNA): TGCGCCAGCAGCTTGACAGCCCGTAACTATGGCTACACCTTC. Translated, it gives CASSLTARNYGYTF.